This paragraph reports one T cell receptor (beta chain). Time point given: peripheral blood 6 weeks after treatment start. This specimen comes from a study of PD-L1 blockade in urothelial cancer. The overall study: The patients first took atezolizumab around 2014, receiving 1,200 mg intravenously every 3 weeks. Researchers looked at the blood 3 weeks (second dose) and 6 weeks after treatment began.

The data were produced by immunoSEQ multiplex PCR, yet TCRdb's version contains in-frame clones alone and is incomplete. The data show about 29,000 clones, with roughly 84% seen just once and about 3% held by the top ten. V lost 2 bases to trimming and J lost 5 bases, with 13 bases between them. The CDR3 is made up of 15 amino acids. CDR1 LNHDA and CDR2 SQIVND come from the germline V gene (reference sequence). Source: PBMCs, taken around atezolizumab (anti-PD-L1) treatment. The source of this sequence is a man in his 70s with urothelial cancer. The chain couples TRBV19 to TRBJ1-5; maybe TRBD1 (5 bases). CDR3 sequence (DNA): TGTGCCAGTAGTATACTTTCCCAGGGCTATCAGCCCCAGCATTTT. Amino acid sequence: CASSILSQGYQPQHF.